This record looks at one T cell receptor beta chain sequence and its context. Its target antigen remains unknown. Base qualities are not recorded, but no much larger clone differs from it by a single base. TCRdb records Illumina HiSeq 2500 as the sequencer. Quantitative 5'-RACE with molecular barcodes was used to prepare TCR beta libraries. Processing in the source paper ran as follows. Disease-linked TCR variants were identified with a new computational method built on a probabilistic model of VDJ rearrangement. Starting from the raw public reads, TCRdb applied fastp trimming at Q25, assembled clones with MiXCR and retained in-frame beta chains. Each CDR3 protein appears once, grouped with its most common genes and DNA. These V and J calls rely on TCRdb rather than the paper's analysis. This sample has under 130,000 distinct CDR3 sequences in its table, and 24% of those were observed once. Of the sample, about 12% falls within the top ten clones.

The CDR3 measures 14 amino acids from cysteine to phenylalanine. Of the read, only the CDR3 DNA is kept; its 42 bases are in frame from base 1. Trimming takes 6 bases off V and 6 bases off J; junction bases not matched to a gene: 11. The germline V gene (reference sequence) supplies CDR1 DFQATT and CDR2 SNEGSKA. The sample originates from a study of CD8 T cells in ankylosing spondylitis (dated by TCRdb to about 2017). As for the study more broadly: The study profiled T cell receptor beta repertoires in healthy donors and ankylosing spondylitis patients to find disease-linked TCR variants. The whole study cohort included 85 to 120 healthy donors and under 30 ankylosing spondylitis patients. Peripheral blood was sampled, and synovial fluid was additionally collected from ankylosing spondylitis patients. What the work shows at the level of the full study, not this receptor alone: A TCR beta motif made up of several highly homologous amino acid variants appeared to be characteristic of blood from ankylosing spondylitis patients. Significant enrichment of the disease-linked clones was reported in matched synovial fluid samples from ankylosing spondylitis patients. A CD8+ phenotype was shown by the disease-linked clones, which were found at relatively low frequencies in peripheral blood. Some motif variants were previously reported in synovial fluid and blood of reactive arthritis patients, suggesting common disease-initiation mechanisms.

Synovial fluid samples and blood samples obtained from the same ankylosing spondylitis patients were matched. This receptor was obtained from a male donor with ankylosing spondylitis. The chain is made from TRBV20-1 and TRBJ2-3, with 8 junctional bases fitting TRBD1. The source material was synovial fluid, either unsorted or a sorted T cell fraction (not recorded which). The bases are TGCAGTGCCACCTTTCAGGGGGCCACGGATACGCAGTATTTT. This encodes CSATFQGATDTQYF.